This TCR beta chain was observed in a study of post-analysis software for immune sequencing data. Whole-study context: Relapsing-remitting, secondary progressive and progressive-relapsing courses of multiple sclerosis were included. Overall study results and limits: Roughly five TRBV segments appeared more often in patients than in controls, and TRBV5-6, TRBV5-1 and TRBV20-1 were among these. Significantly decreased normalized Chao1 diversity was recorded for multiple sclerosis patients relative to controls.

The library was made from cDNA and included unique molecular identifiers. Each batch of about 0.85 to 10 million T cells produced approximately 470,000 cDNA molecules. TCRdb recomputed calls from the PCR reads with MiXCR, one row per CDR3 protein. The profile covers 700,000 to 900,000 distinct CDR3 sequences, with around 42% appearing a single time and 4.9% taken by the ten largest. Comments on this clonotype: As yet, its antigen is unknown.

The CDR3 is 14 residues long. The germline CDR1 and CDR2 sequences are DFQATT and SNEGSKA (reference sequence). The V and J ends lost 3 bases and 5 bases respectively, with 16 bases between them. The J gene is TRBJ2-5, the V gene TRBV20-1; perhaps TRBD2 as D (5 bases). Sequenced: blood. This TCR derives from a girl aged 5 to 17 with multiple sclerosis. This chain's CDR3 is CSAREAQRWETQYF. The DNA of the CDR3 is TGCAGTGCTAGGGAGGCGCAGCGTTGGGAGACCCAGTACTTC.